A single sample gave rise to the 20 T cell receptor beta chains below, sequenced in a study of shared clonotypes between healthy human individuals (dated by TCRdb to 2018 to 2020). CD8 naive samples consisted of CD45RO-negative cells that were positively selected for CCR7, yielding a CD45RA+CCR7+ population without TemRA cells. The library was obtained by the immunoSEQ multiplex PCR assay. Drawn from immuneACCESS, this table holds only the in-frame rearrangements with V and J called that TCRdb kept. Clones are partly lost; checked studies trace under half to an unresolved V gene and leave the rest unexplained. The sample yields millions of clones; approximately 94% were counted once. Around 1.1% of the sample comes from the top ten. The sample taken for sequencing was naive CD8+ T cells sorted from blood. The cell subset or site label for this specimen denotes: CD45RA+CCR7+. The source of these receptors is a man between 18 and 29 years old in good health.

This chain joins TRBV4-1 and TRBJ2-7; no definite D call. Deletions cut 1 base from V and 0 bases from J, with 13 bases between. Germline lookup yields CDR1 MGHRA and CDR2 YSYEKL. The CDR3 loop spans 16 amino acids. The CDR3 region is CASSQGAGPSSYEQYF. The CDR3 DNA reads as TGCGCCAGCAGCCAAGGAGCAGGCCCCAGCTCCTACGAGCAGTACTTC.

CDR3 residues: CASSGQGEFGSYNSPLHF. DNA for the CDR3: TGTGCCAGCAGCGGCCAGGGTGAATTTGGCTCCTATAATTCACCCCTCCACTTT. The rearrangement links TRBV13 to TRBJ1-6; D might be TRBD1 (5 bases). CDR3 length: 18 amino acids. The germline V and J ends were trimmed by 5 bases and 0 bases, with 17 bases remaining between them. Germline CDR1 and CDR2: PRHDT and FYEKMQ (reference sequence).

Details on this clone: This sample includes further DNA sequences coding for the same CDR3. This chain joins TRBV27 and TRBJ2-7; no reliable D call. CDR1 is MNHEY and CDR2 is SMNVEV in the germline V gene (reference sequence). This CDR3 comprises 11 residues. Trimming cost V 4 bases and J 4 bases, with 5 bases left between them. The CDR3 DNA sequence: TGTGCCAGCAGTTCTCGTTACGAGCAGTACTTC. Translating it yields CASSSRYEQYF.

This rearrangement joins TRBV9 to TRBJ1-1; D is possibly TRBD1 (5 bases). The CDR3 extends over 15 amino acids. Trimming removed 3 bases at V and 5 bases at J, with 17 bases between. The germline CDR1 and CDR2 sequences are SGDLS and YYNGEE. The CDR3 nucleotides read TGTGCCAGCAGCGCCCAGGGCGGTGTGGGGACTGAAGCTTTCTTT. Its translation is CASSAQGGVGTEAFF.

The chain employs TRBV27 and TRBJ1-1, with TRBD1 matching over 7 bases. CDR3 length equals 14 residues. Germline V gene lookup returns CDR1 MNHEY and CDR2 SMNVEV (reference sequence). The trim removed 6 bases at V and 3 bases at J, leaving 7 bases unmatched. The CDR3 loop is CASRTTGAHTEAFF. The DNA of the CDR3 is TGTGCCAGCAGAACTACAGGGGCGCACACTGAAGCTTTCTTT.

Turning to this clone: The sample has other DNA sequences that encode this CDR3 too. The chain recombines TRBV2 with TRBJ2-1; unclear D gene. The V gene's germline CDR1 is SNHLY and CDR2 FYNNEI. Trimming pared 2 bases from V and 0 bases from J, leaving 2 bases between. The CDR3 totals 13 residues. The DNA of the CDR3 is TGTGCCAGCAGTGAACTCTCCTACAATGAGCAGTTCTTC. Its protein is CASSELSYNEQFF.

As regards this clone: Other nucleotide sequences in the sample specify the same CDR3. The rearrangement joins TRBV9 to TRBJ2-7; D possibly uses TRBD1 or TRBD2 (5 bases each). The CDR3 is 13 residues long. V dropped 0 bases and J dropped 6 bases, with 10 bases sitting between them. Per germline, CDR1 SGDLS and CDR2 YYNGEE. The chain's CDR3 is CASSVGGGTEQYF. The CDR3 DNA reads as TGTGCCAGCAGCGTAGGTGGGGGTACCGAGCAGTACTTC.

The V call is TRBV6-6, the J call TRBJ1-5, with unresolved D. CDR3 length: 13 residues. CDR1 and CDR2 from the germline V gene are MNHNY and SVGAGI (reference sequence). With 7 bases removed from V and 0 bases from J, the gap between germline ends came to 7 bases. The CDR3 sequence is CASTRSSNQPQHF. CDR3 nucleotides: TGTGCCAGCACCAGGAGTAGCAATCAGCCCCAGCATTTT.

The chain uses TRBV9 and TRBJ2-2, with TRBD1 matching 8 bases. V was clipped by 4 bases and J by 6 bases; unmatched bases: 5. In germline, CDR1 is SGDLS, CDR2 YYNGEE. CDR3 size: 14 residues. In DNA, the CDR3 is TGTGCCAGCAGCTCAGGGGGCTCTTCCGGGGAGCTGTTTTTT. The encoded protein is CASSSGGSSGELFF.

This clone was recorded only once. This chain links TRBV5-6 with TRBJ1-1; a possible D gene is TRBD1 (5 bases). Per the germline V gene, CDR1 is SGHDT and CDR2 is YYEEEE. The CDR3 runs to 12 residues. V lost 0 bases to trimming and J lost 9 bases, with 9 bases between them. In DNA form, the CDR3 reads TGTGCCAGCAGCTTGGGGGGACTTAAAGCTTTCTTT. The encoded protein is CASSLGGLKAFF. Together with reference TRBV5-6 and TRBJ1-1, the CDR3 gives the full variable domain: DAGVTQSPTHLIKTRGQQVTLRCSPKSGHDTVSWYQQALGQGPQFIFQYYEEEERQRGNFPDRFSGHQFPNYSSELNVNALLLGDSALYLCASSLGGLKAFFGQGTRLTVV.

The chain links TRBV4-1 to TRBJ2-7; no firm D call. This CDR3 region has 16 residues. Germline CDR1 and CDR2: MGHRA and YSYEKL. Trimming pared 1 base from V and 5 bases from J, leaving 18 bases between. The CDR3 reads CASSQVEGSPLDEQYF. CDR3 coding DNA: TGCGCCAGCAGCCAAGTGGAAGGGTCCCCTCTGGACGAGCAGTACTTC.

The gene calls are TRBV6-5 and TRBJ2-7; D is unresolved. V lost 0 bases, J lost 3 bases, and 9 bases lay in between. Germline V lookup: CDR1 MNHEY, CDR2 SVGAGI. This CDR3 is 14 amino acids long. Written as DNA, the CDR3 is TGTGCCAGCAGTTACTCCGGCAGCTACTACGAGCAGTACTTC. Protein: CASSYSGSYYEQYF.

The chain's CDR3 is CASSFRGVGADPYGYTF. CDR3 in DNA: TGCGCCAGCAGCTTTAGGGGGGTTGGAGCTGACCCGTATGGCTACACCTTC. The chain combines TRBV5-1 with TRBJ1-2; D is perhaps TRBD1 (6 bases). V lost 2 bases and J 5 bases, leaving 22 bases between the germline ends. Germline V CDR1 and CDR2: SGHRS, YFSETQ. This CDR3 region has 17 residues.

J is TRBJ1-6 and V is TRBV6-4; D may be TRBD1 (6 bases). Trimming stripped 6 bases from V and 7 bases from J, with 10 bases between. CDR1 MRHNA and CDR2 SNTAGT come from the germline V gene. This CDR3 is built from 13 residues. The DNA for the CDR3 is TGTGCCAGCAGCTGGGACACCAATTCACCCCTCCACTTT. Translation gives CASSWDTNSPLHF.

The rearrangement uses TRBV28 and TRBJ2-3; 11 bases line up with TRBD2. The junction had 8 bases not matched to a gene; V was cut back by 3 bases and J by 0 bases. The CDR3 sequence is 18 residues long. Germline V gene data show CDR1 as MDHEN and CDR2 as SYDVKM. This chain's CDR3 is CASSFSASGGTSTDTQYF. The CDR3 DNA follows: TGTGCCAGCAGTTTTTCTGCTAGCGGGGGGACGAGCACAGATACGCAGTATTTT.

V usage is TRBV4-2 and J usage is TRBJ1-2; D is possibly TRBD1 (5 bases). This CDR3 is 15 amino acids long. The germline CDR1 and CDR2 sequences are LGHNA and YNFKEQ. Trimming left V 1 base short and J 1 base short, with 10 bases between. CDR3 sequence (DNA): TGTGCCAGCAGCCAAGCCGGCAGGGATAACTATGGCTACACCTTC. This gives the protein CASSQAGRDNYGYTF.

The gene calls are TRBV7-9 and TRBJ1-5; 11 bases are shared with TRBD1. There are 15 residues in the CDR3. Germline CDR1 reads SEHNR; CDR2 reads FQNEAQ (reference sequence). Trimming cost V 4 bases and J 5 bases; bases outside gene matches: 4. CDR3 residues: CASSSGTGGDQPQHF. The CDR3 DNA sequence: TGTGCCAGCAGCTCCGGGACAGGGGGAGATCAGCCCCAGCATTTT. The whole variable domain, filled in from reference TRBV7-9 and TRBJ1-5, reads DTGVSQNPRHKITKRGQNVTFRCDPISEHNRLYWYRQTLGQGPEFLTYFQNEAQLEKSRLLSDRFSAERPKGSFSTLEIQRTEQGDSAMYLCASSSGTGGDQPQHFGDGTRLSIL.

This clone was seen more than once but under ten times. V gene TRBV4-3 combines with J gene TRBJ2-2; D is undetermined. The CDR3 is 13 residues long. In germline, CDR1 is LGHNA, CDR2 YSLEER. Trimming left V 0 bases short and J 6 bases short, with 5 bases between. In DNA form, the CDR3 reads TGCGCCAGCAGCCAAGAAAGGGCCGGGGAGCTGTTTTTT. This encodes CASSQERAGELFF.

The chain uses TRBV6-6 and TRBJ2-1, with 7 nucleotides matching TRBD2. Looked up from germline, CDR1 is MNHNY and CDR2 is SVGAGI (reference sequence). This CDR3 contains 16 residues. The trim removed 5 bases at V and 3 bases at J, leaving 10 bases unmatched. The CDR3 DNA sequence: TGTGCCAGCAGTCCCCTTGGGAGGGAGATCTACAATGAGCAGTTCTTC. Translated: CASSPLGREIYNEQFF.

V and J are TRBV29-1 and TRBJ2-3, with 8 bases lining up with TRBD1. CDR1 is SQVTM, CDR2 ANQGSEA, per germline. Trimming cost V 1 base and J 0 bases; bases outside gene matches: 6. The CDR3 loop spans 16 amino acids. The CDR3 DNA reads TGCAGCGTTGAAGTTCTTAGGACAGGGAGCACAGATACGCAGTATTTT. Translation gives CSVEVLRTGSTDTQYF.